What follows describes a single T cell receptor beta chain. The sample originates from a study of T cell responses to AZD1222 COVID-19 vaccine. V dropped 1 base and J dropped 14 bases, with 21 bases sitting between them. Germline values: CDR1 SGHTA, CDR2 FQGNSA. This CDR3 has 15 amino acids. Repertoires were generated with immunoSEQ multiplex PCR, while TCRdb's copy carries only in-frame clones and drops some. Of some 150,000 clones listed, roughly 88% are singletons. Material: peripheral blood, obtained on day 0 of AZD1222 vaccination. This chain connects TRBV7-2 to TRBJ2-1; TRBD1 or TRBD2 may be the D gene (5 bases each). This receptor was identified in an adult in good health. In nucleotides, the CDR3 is TGTGCCAGCAGCTTAGGGGTCCTGGGACCCTCTTACGAGTTCTTC. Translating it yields CASSLGVLGPSYEFF.